This T cell receptor beta chain appears in the sequencing data of a study of blood T cells in healthy people across ages. The CDR3 length is 14 residues. From germline, CDR1 is MGHRA and CDR2 YSYEKL. J lost 5 bases, V lost 7 bases, and 6 bases had no gene match. With a J-beta primer mix and a sample-barcoded 5' primer, a second PCR ran about 7 to 11 cycles. Each cDNA molecule received a tag from a template-switch adaptor that had 12 random nucleotides. A single record per CDR3 protein comes from TCRdb applying MiXCR to the 5' RACE reads. The sample records about 970,000 distinct CDR3 sequences, about 53% being singletons.

The genes are TRBV4-1 and TRBJ2-1; 9 bases map to TRBD2. The origin of this receptor is a woman aged 55 to 70 in good health. Sequenced material: blood. In nucleotides, the CDR3 is TGCGCCAGCACCATAGCGGGAGTAAACAATGAGCAGTTCTTC. As protein: CASTIAGVNNEQFF.